These 31 T cell receptor beta chains share one sample of origin, sequenced in a study of T cells in Graves' hyperthyroidism and ophthalmopathy. TCR beta CDR3 sequences were amplified from RNA transcripts. In the first-round RT-PCR of the TCR CDR3, the HTBI primer set was used. TCRdb recomputed calls from the multiplex PCR reads with MiXCR, one row per CDR3 protein. Found here are 300,000 or so distinct CDR3 sequences, about 18% of them singletons; the top ten hold about half. Material for sequencing was blood. The receptors were sampled from a woman aged 50 to 60 with Graves' hyperthyroidism.

In regard to this clonotype: A junction end diverges from the germline sequence, so it may reflect a read error. The rearrangement joins TRBV4-2 to TRBJ2-3, with 10 bases matching TRBD2. Germline lookup yields CDR1 LGHNA and CDR2 YNFKEQ. The CDR3 has 16 residues. Here the CDR3 reads CVSSQEGLATTDTQYF. CDR3 in DNA: TGTGTCAGCAGCCAAGAGGGACTAGCGACCACAGATACGCAGTATTTT.

In this sample, this clonotype turned up a few times. The chain is built from TRBV20-1 and TRBJ2-5; 9 nucleotides line up with TRBD2. Germline V CDR1 and CDR2: DFQATT, SNEGSKA (reference sequence). Trimming took 3 bases from V and 4 from J; bases not matched to a gene: 12. The CDR3 length is 16 residues. The CDR3 nucleotides are TGCAGTGCTAGCGACCCTGGACTAGCGAGTAGAGAGACCCAGTACTTC. As protein: CSASDPGLASRETQYF.

The CDR3 sequence is CASSQSGQLAIGGYTF. CDR3 coding DNA: TGTGCCAGCAGCCAATCAGGACAGTTGGCAATCGGTGGCTACACCTTC. The chain has TRBV3-1 and TRBJ1-2, with D possibly matching TRBD1 (6 bases). Germline V CDR1 and CDR2: LGHDT, YNNKEL (reference sequence). The CDR3 is made up of 16 amino acids. V was cut by 2 bases and J by 7 bases, with 20 bases left in between.

This clonotype was observed at least ten times. V gene TRBV5-8 combines with J gene TRBJ2-6; no clear D gene. Trimming left V 0 bases short and J 0 bases short, with 10 bases between. The CDR3 contains 17 residues. The germline gives CDR1 SGHTS, CDR2 YDEGEE. Here the CDR3 reads CASSLGPISSGANVLTF. The DNA of the CDR3 is TGTGCCAGCAGCTTGGGGCCGATTAGCTCTGGGGCCAACGTCCTGACTTTC.

Only a few counts were recorded for this clonotype. Compared with germline, one end of the junction differs, possibly owing to a read error. The chain is built from TRBV14 and TRBJ2-1, with D tentatively TRBD1 (5 bases). The CDR3 covers 16 residues. Germline V gene sequence: CDR1 SGHDN, CDR2 FVKESK. CDR3 sequence reads: CANSLTLQAHSNEQFF. DNA for the CDR3: TGTGCCAACAGCCTGACCCTACAGGCCCATTCCAATGAGCAGTTCTTC.

This clonotype was found once. The chain recombines TRBV2 with TRBJ1-2; D is possibly TRBD1 (5 bases). This CDR3 is 16 amino acids long. V was cut by 7 bases and J by 5 bases, with 23 bases left in between. Germline V lookup: CDR1 SNHLY, CDR2 FYNNEI. The CDR3 DNA reads as TGTGCCAGCAATGGCTGGGCCGCCCGACAGAGGTATGGCTACACCTTC. It specifies CASNGWAARQRYGYTF.

A few counts support this clonotype. This rearrangement joins TRBV9 to TRBJ2-4, with 7 bases aligning to TRBD1. This CDR3 contains 20 residues. Germline CDR1 is SGDLS and CDR2 is YYNGEE. V lost 0 bases and J lost 0; bases outside the gene matches: 15. The DNA of the CDR3 is TGTGCCAGCAGCGTAGCTTTGGGGACAGAAACTCATCTAGCCAAAAACATTCAGTACTTC. Encoded protein: CASSVALGTETHLAKNIQYF. Complete variable domain (other parts from reference TRBV9 and TRBJ2-4): DSGVTQTPKHLITATGQRVTLRCSPRSGDLSVYWYQQSLDQGLQFLIQYYNGEERAKGNILERFSAQQFPDLHSELNLSSLELGDSALYFCASSVALGTETHLAKNIQYFGAGTRLSVL.

This chain uses TRBV28 with TRBJ2-5; tentative D call: TRBD2 (6 bases). The V end lost 1 base, the J end lost 7 bases, and 16 bases lay between the germline ends. Germline V gene lookup returns CDR1 MDHEN and CDR2 SYDVKM. The CDR3 extends over 15 amino acids. In DNA form, the CDR3 reads TGTGCCAGCAGTTTATCTGGGAGGTATAGAGGGACCCAGTACTTC. Translation gives CASSLSGRYRGTQYF.

This clonotype was recorded at least ten times. V and J are TRBV11-2 and TRBJ1-2; weak D call: TRBD1 (5 bases). This CDR3 comprises 16 residues. Trimming removed 0 bases at V and 6 bases at J, with 17 bases between. Germline CDR1 and CDR2: SGHAT and FQNNGV. Here the CDR3 DNA reads TGTGCCAGCAGCTTAGATCCCCCAGGGACGTCCGATGGCTACACCTTC. This encodes CASSLDPPGTSDGYTF.

V and J are TRBV6-1 and TRBJ1-2; D unresolved. CDR3 length: 15 residues. Germline V gene sequence: CDR1 MNHNS, CDR2 SASEGT. Trimming cost V 5 bases and J 4 bases, with 17 bases left between them. CDR3 sequence: CASSPRADKGYGYTF. The CDR3 nucleotides are TGTGCCAGCAGTCCTAGGGCGGATAAAGGCTATGGCTACACCTTC.

This clonotype was seen repeatedly, ten times or more. The chain links TRBV7-9 to TRBJ1-4; D is perhaps TRBD1 (6 bases). V shed 7 bases and J shed 7 bases, with 16 bases lying between them. The germline V gene encodes CDR1 SEHNR and CDR2 FQNEAQ (reference sequence). The CDR3 has 14 amino acids. The CDR3 DNA reads TGTGCCAGCAAAACGGGGGGCCTGGGTGAAAAACTGTTTTTT. It translates to CASKTGGLGEKLFF.

This clonotype was recorded many times. The rearrangement links TRBV6-2 or TRBV6-3 to TRBJ2-3, with TRBD1 as a possible D gene (5 bases). CDR1 is MNHEY and CDR2 is SVGEGT in the germline V gene. Trimming removed 6 bases at V and 1 base at J, with 17 bases between. The CDR3 runs to 16 residues. The CDR3 coding sequence is TGTGCCAGCAGCAACGACAGAACTCCACGCACAGATACGCAGTATTTT. Translated, it gives CASSNDRTPRTDTQYF.

The chain joins TRBV19 to TRBJ2-3; a possible D gene is TRBD1 (6 bases). CDR1 LNHDA and CDR2 SQIVND come from the germline V gene (reference sequence). CDR3 size: 12 residues. V lost 6 bases, J lost 10 bases, and 14 bases lay in between. Here the CDR3 DNA reads TGTGCCAGTAGACAGGGTGGGGACGCGCAGTATTTT. Translation gives CASRQGGDAQYF.

J is TRBJ2-3 and V is TRBV10-1; D gene uncertain. This CDR3 has 13 residues. V was pared by 2 bases and J by 3 bases, with 6 bases between. CDR1 and CDR2 from the germline V gene are WNHNN and SYGVQD (reference sequence). CDR3 sequence: CASSEGQTDTQYF. The CDR3 nucleotides read TGCGCCAGCAGTGAGGGCCAGACAGATACGCAGTATTTT.

This clonotype was found a few times. CDR3 sequence (DNA): TGTGCCAGCAGTGAACCCCGCCGGAGGATATACAATGAGCAGTTCTTC. This encodes CASSEPRRRIYNEQFF. The chain joins TRBV6-1 to TRBJ2-1; perhaps TRBD2 as D (5 bases). The CDR3 loop spans 16 amino acids. Germline V CDR1 and CDR2: MNHNS, SASEGT. Deletions cut 2 bases from V and 4 bases from J, with 15 bases between.

The chain carries TRBV28 and TRBJ1-1; 12 bases agree with TRBD1. Per the germline V gene, CDR1 is MDHEN and CDR2 is SYDVKM. With 7 bases clipped from V and 5 bases from J, the junction kept 5 bases outside the gene matches. The CDR3 is 14 residues long. The CDR3 DNA follows: TGTGCCAGCACTGGGACAGGGGGCGGAACTGAAGCTTTCTTT. This sequence encodes CASTGTGGGTEAFF.

This clonotype has at least ten counts. V is TRBV2 and J is TRBJ2-7; D is uncertain. V shed 5 bases and J shed 5 bases, with 7 bases lying between them. CDR1 is SNHLY, CDR2 FYNNEI, per germline. The CDR3 is made up of 11 amino acids. This CDR3 is CASSSDNEQYF. The CDR3 region has the DNA TGTGCCAGCAGTTCCGACAACGAGCAGTACTTC.

V is TRBV13 and J is TRBJ1-1, with D unclear. CDR3 length equals 14 residues. V lost 4 bases to trimming and J lost 1 base, with 10 bases between them. Germline V lookup: CDR1 PRHDT, CDR2 FYEKMQ (reference sequence). Here the CDR3 DNA reads TGTGCCAGCAGCTCAGCCCCACGGAACACTGAAGCTTTCTTT. This translates into CASSSAPRNTEAFF.

The J gene is TRBJ2-5, the V gene TRBV20-1; TRBD2 matches 8 bases. J gave up 1 base and V 5 bases, and 12 bases lay outside the gene matches. This CDR3 region has 16 residues. Germline lookup yields CDR1 DFQATT and CDR2 SNEGSKA (reference sequence). CDR3 sequence: CSAGGGAGGFQETQYF. As DNA, the CDR3 is TGCAGTGCTGGGGGGGGGGCGGGGGGCTTCCAAGAGACCCAGTACTTC.

This clonotype was observed a few times. The chain has TRBV28 and TRBJ2-7; D might be TRBD1 (5 bases). Germline CDR1 MDHEN, CDR2 SYDVKM. The ends were cut back, 5 bases at V and 2 bases at J, with 13 bases in the middle. CDR3 length equals 14 residues. The CDR3 bases are TGTGCCAGCAGTCCCCGCCTGGGGCCCTACGAGCAGTACTTC. This sequence encodes CASSPRLGPYEQYF.

This clonotype came up a few times. The chain has TRBV6-1 and TRBJ1-2; TRBD1 matches 9 bases. The J segment lost 8 bases and the V segment lost 5 bases, leaving 6 bases of the junction unmatched. The CDR3 runs 13 residues. Germline V CDR1 and CDR2: MNHNS, SASEGT. The CDR3 DNA reads TGTGCCAGCAGTCGGGACAGGGAGGGGGGCTACACCTTC. This encodes CASSRDREGGYTF.

The CDR3 loop reads CASNPTGPNTEAFF. The CDR3 nucleotides read TGTGCCAGCAACCCGACAGGACCGAACACTGAAGCTTTCTTT. This chain joins TRBV6-1 and TRBJ1-1, with a possible D match to TRBD1 (6 bases). CDR1 is MNHNS and CDR2 is SASEGT in the germline V gene. With 7 bases removed from V and 1 base from J, the gap between germline ends came to 13 bases. CDR3 length: 14 amino acids.

This clonotype has just a few counts. The V and J genes are TRBV6-1 and TRBJ2-2; TRBD2 aligns across 7 bases. This CDR3 is 15 amino acids long. The junction had 14 bases not matched to a gene; V was cut back by 7 bases and J by 9 bases. Germline CDR1 MNHNS, CDR2 SASEGT. The CDR3 region is CASNRGTTSGRELFF. Here the CDR3 DNA reads TGTGCCAGCAACCGGGGGACTACAAGTGGGCGGGAGCTGTTTTTT.

The genes are TRBV5-5 and TRBJ1-4; 7 positions match TRBD1. The CDR3 runs 14 residues. From germline, CDR1 is SGHKS and CDR2 YYEKEE (reference sequence). V shed 6 bases, J shed 8 bases, and the junction held 10 bases outside the gene matches. The CDR3: CASTLVTGEEKLFF. The CDR3 region has the DNA TGTGCCAGCACCCTCGTTACAGGGGAGGAAAAACTGTTTTTT.

This clonotype was seen a handful of times. One end of the junction fails to match germline, which may point to a read error. This chain joins TRBV7-2 and TRBJ2-3, with TRBD1 matching 7 bases. The CDR3 is 14 amino acids. Germline-derived CDR1 and CDR2 are SGHTA and FQGNSA. The CDR3 here is CASRPRGLTDTQYF. The CDR3 region has the DNA TGCGCAAGCCGCCCCAGGGGGTTGACAGATACGCAGTATTTT.

For the CDR3, the DNA is TGTGCCAGCCGAGCGGTAGGTGCGGTAAAGAAGACGCAGTATTTT. Residues: CASRAVGAVKKTQYF. V is TRBV11-1 and J is TRBJ2-3, with a tentative D call TRBD2 (5 bases). The CDR3 is made up of 15 amino acids. V dropped 8 bases and J dropped 9 bases, with 24 bases sitting between them. In germline, CDR1 is SGHAT, CDR2 FQDESV (reference sequence).

A few counts support this clonotype. This chain joins TRBV7-8 and TRBJ2-5, with 9 bases fitting TRBD1. Germline lookup yields CDR1 SGHVS and CDR2 FQNEAQ. Trimming took 5 bases from V and 5 from J; bases not matched to a gene: 9. The CDR3 runs 15 residues. DNA for the CDR3: TGTGCCAGCAGCAAATCGGACAGGGGAGGGGAGACCCAGTACTTC. As protein: CASSKSDRGGETQYF.

V and J are TRBV20-1 and TRBJ2-7; D ambiguous. Germline CDR1 is DFQATT and CDR2 is SNEGSKA (reference sequence). Trimming took 0 bases from V and 0 from J, leaving 9 bases between them. The CDR3 totals 14 residues. The CDR3 DNA sequence: TGCAGTGCTAGAGACTTGGCGAGCTCCTACGAGCAGTACTTC. Amino acids: CSARDLASSYEQYF.

This clonotype was counted only a few times. This chain connects TRBV3-1 to TRBJ2-1, with 9 bases lining up with TRBD2. The V gene's germline CDR1 is LGHDT and CDR2 YNNKEL (reference sequence). The CDR3 spans 16 residues. Unmatched junction bases numbered 10, after V lost 0 bases and J lost 10 bases. CDR3 sequence (DNA): TGTGCCAGCAGCCAAGATGGGGCGGGGGGGCCCCGGGAGCAGTTCTTC. This gives the protein CASSQDGAGGPREQFF.

Turning to this clonotype: A much more abundant neighbour one base away suggests this may be a read error. The V gene is TRBV5-1, the J gene TRBJ2-7; D remains ambiguous. V lost 4 bases, J lost 2 bases, and 16 bases lay in between. Germline CDR1 SGHRS, CDR2 YFSETQ. The CDR3 runs 15 residues. The CDR3 here is CASSTRGSLTYEQYV. CDR3 coding DNA: TGCGCCAGCAGCACACGAGGATCCCTCACCTACGAGCAGTACGTC.

This clonotype was seen ten or more times. This chain uses TRBV10-3 with TRBJ2-5; unclear D gene. V dropped 8 bases and J dropped 5 bases, with 15 bases sitting between them. Per germline, CDR1 ENHRY and CDR2 SYGVKD. This CDR3 comprises 13 residues. The CDR3 DNA reads as TGTGCCATCGGCCCGGACCGTGGGGAGACCCAGTACTTC. Protein sequence: CAIGPDRGETQYF.